The 31 T cell receptor beta chains below come from one sample, sequenced in a study of neurological immune-mediated disorders. TCRdb analysed the 5' RACE reads with MiXCR anew, one entry per CDR3 protein. Of 100,000 or so distinct CDR3 sequences in the sample, approximately 3.3% were seen once. Sequencing input: PBMCs. The receptor source for this set is a woman in her late teens or twenties with multiple sclerosis.

This clonotype was picked up many times. The chain joins TRBV5-1 to TRBJ2-5; D might be TRBD2 (6 bases). The V and J ends lost 4 bases and 2 bases respectively, with 12 bases between them. The germline V gene encodes CDR1 SGHRS and CDR2 YFSETQ. The CDR3 is 14 residues long. The CDR3 loop is CASSGGTKQETQYF. In DNA, the CDR3 is TGCGCCAGCAGCGGGGGGACCAAGCAAGAGACCCAGTACTTC. Full variable domain (missing parts from reference TRBV5-1 and TRBJ2-5): KAGVTQTPRYLIKTRGQQVTLSCSPISGHRSVSWYQQTPGQGLQFLFEYFSETQRNKGNFPGRFSGRQFSNSRSEMNVSTLELGDSALYLCASSGGTKQETQYFGPGTRLLVL.

This clonotype has at least ten counts. V is TRBV20-1 and J is TRBJ2-1, with 10 nucleotides matching TRBD2. This CDR3 spans 14 amino acids. Germline V gene sequence: CDR1 DFQATT, CDR2 SNEGSKA (reference sequence). The junction had 6 bases not matched to a gene; V was cut back by 6 bases and J by 4 bases. The CDR3 here is CSASSGGSYNEQFF. The CDR3 DNA reads TGCAGTGCAAGTAGCGGGGGGAGTTACAATGAGCAGTTCTTC.

This clonotype was seen repeatedly, ten times or more. The chain joins TRBV15 to TRBJ2-5; D remains unclear. The germline V gene has CDR1 LNHNV and CDR2 YYDKDF (reference sequence). V dropped 5 bases and J dropped 4 bases, with 17 bases sitting between them. CDR3 length equals 15 residues. The chain's CDR3 is CATSGTQTLRETQYF. CDR3 DNA: TGTGCCACCAGCGGTACCCAAACATTGCGAGAGACCCAGTACTTC.

In its sample, this clonotype was seen many times. The rearrangement uses TRBV20-1 and TRBJ1-1, with 10 bases matching TRBD1. This CDR3 comprises 14 residues. The trim removed 6 bases at V and 5 bases at J, leaving 9 bases unmatched. The V gene's germline CDR1 is DFQATT and CDR2 SNEGSKA (reference sequence). CDR3 coding DNA: TGCAGTGCCCTCCGGACAGGGGGGAGGACTGAAGCTTTCTTT. As protein: CSALRTGGRTEAFF.

Ten or more counts support this clonotype. This CDR3 is CASSRAPTGGYTF. The CDR3 DNA sequence: TGTGCCAGCAGTAGGGCCCCAACGGGGGGCTACACCTTC. V usage is TRBV12-3 or TRBV12-4 and J usage is TRBJ1-2; D call uncertain. This CDR3 has 13 residues. V was trimmed by 5 bases and J by 8 bases, leaving 15 bases between them.

This clonotype occurred many times. The rearrangement joins TRBV6-5 to TRBJ2-7; possibly TRBD2 for D (6 bases). The CDR3 is 15 amino acids. V lost 0 bases and J lost 7, with 16 bases in between. Per the germline V gene, CDR1 is MNHEY and CDR2 is SVGAGI. The chain's CDR3 is CASSYSGTAVDEQYF. DNA for the CDR3: TGTGCCAGCAGTTACTCCGGGACTGCCGTTGATGAGCAGTACTTC.

The CDR3 here is CSARWARNYEQYF. Written as DNA, the CDR3 is TGCAGTGCTAGATGGGCACGGAACTACGAGCAGTACTTC. The genes are TRBV20-1 and TRBJ2-7; D not certain. Germline CDR1 DFQATT, CDR2 SNEGSKA (reference sequence). V was clipped by 2 bases and J by 3 bases, with 11 bases between them. The CDR3 has 13 residues.

This clonotype was counted only a few times. V and J are TRBV19 and TRBJ1-4, with 7 bases aligning to TRBD1. The ends lost 7 bases at V and 3 bases at J; junction bases unmatched: 11. CDR1 and CDR2 (germline): LNHDA, SQIVND (reference sequence). The CDR3 has 16 residues. Here the CDR3 DNA reads TGTGCCAGTAACGCGGGACAGTGGTCGTCTAATGAAAAACTGTTTTTT. Translating gives CASNAGQWSSNEKLFF.

This clonotype has ten or more counts. The rearrangement links TRBV12-3 or TRBV12-4 to TRBJ2-2; 12 bases align to TRBD1. V lost 5 bases to trimming and J lost 9 bases; unmatched junction nucleotides: 16. The CDR3 sequence is 18 residues long. CDR3 in amino acids: CASSQGTGGVPVFRELFF. In DNA, the CDR3 is TGTGCCAGCAGTCAGGGGACAGGGGGCGTACCTGTATTCCGGGAGCTGTTTTTT.

This clonotype was seen many times. The chain uses TRBV15 and TRBJ2-3, with TRBD2 identical over 14 bases. CDR1 is LNHNV and CDR2 is YYDKDF in the germline V gene (reference sequence). V gave up 5 bases and J gave up 3 bases; unmatched junction bases: 4. The CDR3 contains 16 residues. CDR3 nucleotides: TGTGCCACCAGCCGGACTAGCGGGAGGAGGACAGATACGCAGTATTTT. Its protein is CATSRTSGRRTDTQYF.

This clonotype showed up just a few times. The V and J genes are TRBV30 and TRBJ2-7; a possible D gene is TRBD2 (6 bases). CDR3 length equals 13 residues. The V gene lost 2 bases and the J gene lost 7 bases, with 15 bases spanning the gap. Germline V lookup: CDR1 GTSNPN, CDR2 SVGIG (reference sequence). CDR3 protein: CAWSPQGGEEQYF. The DNA of the CDR3 is TGTGCCTGGAGTCCGCAAGGAGGGGAAGAGCAGTACTTC.

At least ten counts were recorded for this clonotype. The chain combines TRBV5-1 with TRBJ2-5, with a weak D call TRBD1 (6 bases). From germline, CDR1 is SGHRS and CDR2 YFSETQ. V was clipped by 3 bases and J by 4 bases, with 10 bases between them. This CDR3 region has 13 residues. CDR3 sequence: CASSWGQGETQYF. CDR3 coding DNA: TGCGCCAGCAGCTGGGGGCAGGGAGAGACCCAGTACTTC.

As to this clonotype: This may arise from a read error, as a much more abundant clone is one base away. The J gene is TRBJ2-1, the V gene TRBV2, with 8 bases lining up with TRBD2. This CDR3 is built from 15 residues. Germline V gene lookup returns CDR1 SNHLY and CDR2 FYNNEI. The V gene end was trimmed by 6 bases and the J gene end by 14 bases; junction bases not matched to a gene: 18. Written as DNA, the CDR3 is TGTGCCAGCAGAGCCGGACTAACGGGGGGGGTTTGGGAGTTCTTC. This translates into CASRAGLTGGVWEFF.

This clonotype has at least ten counts. The chain has TRBV7-2 and TRBJ2-3, with no clear D. Deletions cut 6 bases from V and 1 base from J, with 11 bases between. This CDR3 is 14 amino acids long. The germline CDR1 and CDR2 sequences are SGHTA and FQGNSA. The CDR3 DNA reads as TGTGCCAGCAGTCCCTGGCCTGGCACAGATACGCAGTATTTT. Its translation is CASSPWPGTDTQYF.

This clonotype was detected ten times or more. The chain combines TRBV20-1 with TRBJ2-7, with 7 bases that match TRBD2. V shed 5 bases, J shed 2 bases, and the junction held 12 bases outside the gene matches. Germline V gene lookup returns CDR1 DFQATT and CDR2 SNEGSKA (reference sequence). This CDR3 contains 15 residues. CDR3 residues: CSAPDSSGRPYEQYF. For the CDR3, the DNA is TGCAGTGCTCCTGACTCTAGCGGAAGACCCTACGAGCAGTACTTC.

This clonotype occurred many times. This chain connects TRBV5-1 to TRBJ2-3; 7 bases fit TRBD2. The CDR3 is made up of 14 amino acids. CDR1 and CDR2 from the germline V gene are SGHRS and YFSETQ. V trimming: 2 bases; J trimming: 10 bases; junction bases outside the gene matches: 10. The CDR3, as DNA: TGCGCCAGCAGCTTCGCTAGCGGTGACGTGGCGCAGTATTTT. Encoded protein: CASSFASGDVAQYF. Full variable domain (remainder filled in from reference TRBV5-1 and TRBJ2-3): KAGVTQTPRYLIKTRGQQVTLSCSPISGHRSVSWYQQTPGQGLQFLFEYFSETQRNKGNFPGRFSGRQFSNSRSEMNVSTLELGDSALYLCASSFASGDVAQYFGPGTRLTVL.

This clonotype was observed a handful of times. DNA of the CDR3: TGTGCCAGCAGCTTAGCGGGAATAAACAATGAGCAGTTCTTC. This translates into CASSLAGINNEQFF. V gene TRBV7-8 combines with J gene TRBJ2-1; unclear D gene. The CDR3 has 14 residues. The germline V and J ends were trimmed by 0 bases and 5 bases, with 8 bases remaining between them. Germline V gene lookup returns CDR1 SGHVS and CDR2 FQNEAQ.

This clonotype was observed at least ten times. The gene calls are TRBV19 and TRBJ1-1, with TRBD1 as a possible D gene (5 bases). Trimming stripped 6 bases from V and 1 base from J, with 12 bases between. The CDR3 has 14 amino acids. Per germline, CDR1 LNHDA and CDR2 SQIVND (reference sequence). The CDR3 spells CASSAEGRNTEAFF. CDR3 nucleotides: TGTGCCAGTAGCGCCGAGGGGAGGAACACTGAAGCTTTCTTT.

This clonotype was recorded many times. This sequence joins TRBV5-1 and TRBJ2-7; 7 nucleotides line up with TRBD2. The germline gives CDR1 SGHRS, CDR2 YFSETQ. The ends lost 0 bases at V and 3 bases at J; junction bases unmatched: 6. The CDR3 length is 15 residues. DNA for the CDR3: TGCGCCAGCAGCTTGGACCCAAGCGGGGACTACGAGCAGTACTTC. Translation gives CASSLDPSGDYEQYF.

Concerning this clonotype: A much larger clone is a single base away; this may be a read error. The chain carries TRBV20-1 and TRBJ1-2; D remains ambiguous. V shed 6 bases and J shed 3 bases, with 23 bases lying between them. Germline CDR1 is DFQATT and CDR2 is SNEGSKA (reference sequence). This CDR3 has 16 residues. CDR3 in DNA: TGCAGTGCGTTCGGCAGTGCGACTCTTCTAGACTATGGCTACACCTTC. It yields the protein CSAFGSATLLDYGYTF.

The sample holds a few counts of this clonotype. This chain connects TRBV5-4 to TRBJ2-1, with 9 bases fitting TRBD1. The germline gives CDR1 SGHNT, CDR2 YYREEE (reference sequence). The length of the CDR3 is 18 residues. The junction had 17 bases not matched to a gene; V was cut back by 2 bases and J by 8 bases. The CDR3 nucleotides are TGTGCCAGCAGCTTTAGGCTAAGAGGGACAGGGAATTCTCATGAGCAGTTCTTC. Residues: CASSFRLRGTGNSHEQFF.

At least ten counts were recorded for this clonotype. The chain employs TRBV20-1 and TRBJ2-7, with TRBD2 identical over 9 bases. V trimming: 6 bases; J trimming: 0 bases; junction bases outside the gene matches: 6. Germline V CDR1 and CDR2: DFQATT, SNEGSKA (reference sequence). The CDR3 is 14 residues long. In DNA, the CDR3 is TGCAGTGCCGTCCTTAGCGGGGGCTCCTACGAGCAGTACTTC. Its translation: CSAVLSGGSYEQYF.

This clonotype showed up many times. The CDR3 sequence: CASSLVPSGGGYNEQFF. In DNA form, the CDR3 reads TGCGCCAGCAGCTTGGTCCCTAGCGGGGGGGGTTACAATGAGCAGTTCTTC. The V call is TRBV5-1, the J call TRBJ2-1, with 12 nucleotides matching TRBD2. Germline values: CDR1 SGHRS, CDR2 YFSETQ. With 0 bases clipped from V and 4 bases from J, the junction kept 5 bases outside the gene matches. The CDR3 is 17 amino acids.

This clonotype has a count of ten or more. The V and J genes are TRBV9 and TRBJ2-7; tentative D call: TRBD2 (6 bases). CDR3 length: 14 residues. Germline V gives CDR1 SGDLS, CDR2 YYNGEE. Trimming left V 0 bases short and J 4 bases short, with 11 bases between. For the CDR3, the DNA is TGTGCCAGCAGCGTAGGGGGGGAGCGTTACGAGCAGTACTTC. Protein product: CASSVGGERYEQYF.

There are many counts of this clonotype. V and J are TRBV21-1 and TRBJ2-5; the DNA was not compared with TRBD2, the D call given in the table. TRBV21-1 is shown as a pseudogene. The CDR3 spans 17 residues. The CDR3 DNA reads as TGTGCCAGCAGCAAGCACCCCGGCCTAGCGGGGGGGGAGACCCAGTACTTC. It is translated as CASSKHPGLAGGETQYF.

This clonotype has at least ten counts. The DNA of the CDR3 is TGTGCCAGCAGCAACAGGGGAAGAGAGACCCAGTACTTC. It encodes CASSNRGRETQYF. The V gene is TRBV2, the J gene TRBJ2-5; the match to TRBD1 covers 7 bases. There are 13 residues in the CDR3. CDR1 SNHLY and CDR2 FYNNEI come from the germline V gene. Losses at the gene ends were 6 bases for V and 4 bases for J; bases not matched to a gene: 5.

This clonotype has ten or more counts. This chain uses TRBV10-3 with TRBJ2-1, with 10 nucleotides matching TRBD1. The junction had 9 bases not matched to a gene; V was cut back by 3 bases and J by 7 bases. CDR3 length: 16 amino acids. CDR1 is ENHRY, CDR2 SYGVKD, per germline. The CDR3 DNA sequence: TGTGCCATCAGTGATGAGTCCGGGACAGGGGATAATGAGCAGTTCTTC. It codes for CAISDESGTGDNEQFF.

At least ten counts were recorded for this clonotype. The chain joins TRBV10-3 to TRBJ1-2, with TRBD1 as a possible D gene (5 bases). Trimming pared 0 bases from V and 7 bases from J, leaving 6 bases between. The germline gives CDR1 ENHRY, CDR2 SYGVKD. CDR3 length equals 12 residues. CDR3 in amino acids: CAISESTAGYTF. The CDR3 DNA reads TGTGCCATCAGTGAGTCGACAGCTGGCTACACCTTC.

This clonotype was recorded at least ten times. This sequence joins TRBV20-1 and TRBJ2-1; TRBD1 or TRBD2 may be the D gene (5 bases each). Germline CDR1 reads DFQATT; CDR2 reads SNEGSKA (reference sequence). The V gene lost 0 bases and the J gene lost 8 bases, with 14 bases spanning the gap. The CDR3 consists of 14 residues. For the CDR3, the DNA is TGCAGTGCTAGAGAGAGGGACGTCTCGGATGAGCAGTTCTTC. It codes for CSARERDVSDEQFF.

The table lists this clonotype with many counts. The V and J genes are TRBV7-3 and TRBJ2-7, with TRBD1 matching 7 bases. There are 20 residues in the CDR3. The germline V gene has CDR1 SGHTA and CDR2 FQGTGA. V lost 1 base to trimming and J lost 1 base; unmatched junction nucleotides: 19. CDR3 nucleotide sequence: TGTGCCAGCAGCTTAATCCTCCCCTCGAGGGGGCGCTTCACTTCCTACGAGCAGTACTTC. This encodes CASSLILPSRGRFTSYEQYF.

This clonotype was observed many times. The chain is built from TRBV7-2 and TRBJ2-6, with 8 positions matching TRBD2. Germline V gene lookup returns CDR1 SGHTA and CDR2 FQGNSA. The junction had 8 bases not matched to a gene; V was cut back by 6 bases and J by 1 base. The CDR3 sequence is 17 residues long. The CDR3 DNA sequence: TGTGCCAGCAGTACGGCGGGAGGTTTTTCTGGGGCCAACGTCCTGACTTTC. Its translation is CASSTAGGFSGANVLTF.